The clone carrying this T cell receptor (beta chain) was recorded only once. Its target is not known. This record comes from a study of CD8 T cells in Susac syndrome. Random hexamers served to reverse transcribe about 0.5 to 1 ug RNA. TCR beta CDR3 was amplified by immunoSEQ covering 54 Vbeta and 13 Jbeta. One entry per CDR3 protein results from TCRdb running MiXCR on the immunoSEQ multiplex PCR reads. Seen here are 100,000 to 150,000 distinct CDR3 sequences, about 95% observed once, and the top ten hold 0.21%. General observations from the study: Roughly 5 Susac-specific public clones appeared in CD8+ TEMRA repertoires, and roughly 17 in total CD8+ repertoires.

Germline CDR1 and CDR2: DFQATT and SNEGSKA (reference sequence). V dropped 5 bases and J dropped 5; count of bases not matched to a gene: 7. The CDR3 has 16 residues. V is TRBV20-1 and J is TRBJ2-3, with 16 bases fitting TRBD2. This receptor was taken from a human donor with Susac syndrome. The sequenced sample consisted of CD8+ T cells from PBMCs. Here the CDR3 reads CSAGTSGGAGEDTQYF. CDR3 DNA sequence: TGCAGTGCTGGGACTAGCGGGGGGGCAGGGGAAGATACGCAGTATTTT.